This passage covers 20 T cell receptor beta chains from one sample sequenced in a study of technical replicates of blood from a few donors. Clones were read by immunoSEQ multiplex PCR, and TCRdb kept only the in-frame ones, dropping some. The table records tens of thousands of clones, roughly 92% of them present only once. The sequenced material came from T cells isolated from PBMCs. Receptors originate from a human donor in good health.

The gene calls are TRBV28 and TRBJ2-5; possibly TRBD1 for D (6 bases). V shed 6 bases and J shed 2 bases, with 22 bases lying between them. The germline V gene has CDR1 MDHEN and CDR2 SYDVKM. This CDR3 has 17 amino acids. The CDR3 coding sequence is TGTGCCAGCAGCCTCCGTACCGGGACATTCACTCAAGAGACCCAGTACTTC. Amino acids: CASSLRTGTFTQETQYF.

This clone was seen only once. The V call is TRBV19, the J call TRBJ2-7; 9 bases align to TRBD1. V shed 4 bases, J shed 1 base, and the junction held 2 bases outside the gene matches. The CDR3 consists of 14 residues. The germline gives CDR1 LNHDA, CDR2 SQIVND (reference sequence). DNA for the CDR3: TGTGCCAGTAGTACCGGACAGGGGTCCTACGAGCAGTACTTC. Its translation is CASSTGQGSYEQYF.

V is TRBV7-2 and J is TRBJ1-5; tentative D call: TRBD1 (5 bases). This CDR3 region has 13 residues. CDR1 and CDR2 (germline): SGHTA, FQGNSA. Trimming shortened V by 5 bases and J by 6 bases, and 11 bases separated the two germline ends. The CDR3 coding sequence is TGTGCCAGCAGCAAGAACAGGATTCAGCCCCAGCATTTT. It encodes CASSKNRIQPQHF.

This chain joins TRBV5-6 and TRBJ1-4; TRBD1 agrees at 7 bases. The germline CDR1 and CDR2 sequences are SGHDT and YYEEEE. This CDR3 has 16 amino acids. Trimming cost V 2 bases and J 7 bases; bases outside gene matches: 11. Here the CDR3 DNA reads TGTGCCAGCAGCTTCGCCCAGGGGGTAGATACTGAAAAACTGTTTTTT. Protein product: CASSFAQGVDTEKLFF.

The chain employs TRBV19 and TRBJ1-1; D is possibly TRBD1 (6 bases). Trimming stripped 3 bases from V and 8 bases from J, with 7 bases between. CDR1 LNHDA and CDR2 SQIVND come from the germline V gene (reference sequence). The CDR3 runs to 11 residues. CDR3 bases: TGTGCCAGTAGTATGGGGGCAGAAGCTTTCTTT. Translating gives CASSMGAEAFF.

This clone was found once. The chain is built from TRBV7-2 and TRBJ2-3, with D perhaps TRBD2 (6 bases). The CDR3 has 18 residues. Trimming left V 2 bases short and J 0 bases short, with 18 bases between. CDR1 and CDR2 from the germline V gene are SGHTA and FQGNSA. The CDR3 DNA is TGTGCCAGCAGCTTACCCACTACTAGCAGGGCTAGCACAGATACGCAGTATTTT. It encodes CASSLPTTSRASTDTQYF.

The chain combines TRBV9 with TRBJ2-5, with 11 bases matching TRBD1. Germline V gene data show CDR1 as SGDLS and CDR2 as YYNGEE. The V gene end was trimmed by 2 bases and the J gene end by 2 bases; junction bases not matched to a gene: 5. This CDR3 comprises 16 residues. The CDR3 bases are TGTGCCAGCAGCGTGGGGACAGGGGGTCGGCAAGAGACCCAGTACTTC. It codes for CASSVGTGGRQETQYF.

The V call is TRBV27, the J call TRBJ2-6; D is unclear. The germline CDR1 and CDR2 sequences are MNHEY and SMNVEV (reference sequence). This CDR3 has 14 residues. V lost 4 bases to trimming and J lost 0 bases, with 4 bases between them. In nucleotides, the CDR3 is TGTGCCAGCAGTTCCTCCTCTGGGGCCAACGTCCTGACTTTC. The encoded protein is CASSSSSGANVLTF.

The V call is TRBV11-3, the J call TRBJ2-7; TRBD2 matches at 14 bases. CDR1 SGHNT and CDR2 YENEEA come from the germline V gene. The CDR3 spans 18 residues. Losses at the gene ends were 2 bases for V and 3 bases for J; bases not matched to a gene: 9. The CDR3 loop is CASSLILWGLAGDYEQYF. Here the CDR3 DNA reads TGTGCCAGCAGCTTAATTCTTTGGGGACTAGCGGGGGACTACGAGCAGTACTTC.

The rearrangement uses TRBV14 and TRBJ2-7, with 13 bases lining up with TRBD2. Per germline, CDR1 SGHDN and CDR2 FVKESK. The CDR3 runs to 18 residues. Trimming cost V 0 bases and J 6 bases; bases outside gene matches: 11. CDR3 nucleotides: TGTGCCAGCAGCCAAGAAGGACTAGCGGGAGCCCCAAGAGGCGAGCAGTACTTC. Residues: CASSQEGLAGAPRGEQYF.

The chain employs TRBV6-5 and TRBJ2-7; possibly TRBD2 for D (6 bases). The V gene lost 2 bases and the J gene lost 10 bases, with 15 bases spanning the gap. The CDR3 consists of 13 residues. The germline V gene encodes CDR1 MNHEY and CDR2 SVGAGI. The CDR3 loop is CASSYKRAALQYF. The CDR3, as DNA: TGTGCCAGCAGTTACAAGCGGGCGGCTCTTCAGTACTTC.

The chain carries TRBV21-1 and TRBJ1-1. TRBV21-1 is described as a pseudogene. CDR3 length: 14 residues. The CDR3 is CASSKRRVGTEAFF. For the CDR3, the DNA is TGTGCCAGCAGCAAAAGGAGGGTAGGGACTGAAGCTTTCTTT.

CDR3 region: CAWSRDRVWKLFF. The CDR3 nucleotides read TGTGCCTGGAGCAGGGACAGGGTATGGAAACTGTTTTTT. The rearrangement uses TRBV30 and TRBJ1-4; 9 nucleotides align to TRBD1. The CDR3 sequence is 13 residues long. Germline V gene data show CDR1 as GTSNPN and CDR2 as SVGIG (reference sequence). V shed 3 bases, J shed 11 bases, and the junction held 7 bases outside the gene matches.

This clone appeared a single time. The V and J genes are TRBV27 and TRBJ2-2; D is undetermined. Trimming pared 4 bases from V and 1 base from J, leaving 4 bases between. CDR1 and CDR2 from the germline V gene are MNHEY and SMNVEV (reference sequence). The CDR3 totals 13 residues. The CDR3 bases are TGTGCCAGCAGTTCAAAGAACACCGGGGAGCTGTTTTTT. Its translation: CASSSKNTGELFF.

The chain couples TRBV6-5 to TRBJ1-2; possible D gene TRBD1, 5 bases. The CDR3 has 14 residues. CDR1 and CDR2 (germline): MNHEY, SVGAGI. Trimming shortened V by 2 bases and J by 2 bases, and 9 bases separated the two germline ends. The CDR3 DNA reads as TGTGCCAGCAGTTACGCTGGGGGGAACTATGGCTACACCTTC. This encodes CASSYAGGNYGYTF.

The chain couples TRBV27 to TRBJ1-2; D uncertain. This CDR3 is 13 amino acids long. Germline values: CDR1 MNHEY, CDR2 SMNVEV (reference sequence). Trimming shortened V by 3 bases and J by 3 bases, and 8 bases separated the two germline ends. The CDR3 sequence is CASSFTGYYGYTF. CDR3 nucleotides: TGTGCCAGCAGTTTCACCGGGTACTATGGCTACACCTTC.

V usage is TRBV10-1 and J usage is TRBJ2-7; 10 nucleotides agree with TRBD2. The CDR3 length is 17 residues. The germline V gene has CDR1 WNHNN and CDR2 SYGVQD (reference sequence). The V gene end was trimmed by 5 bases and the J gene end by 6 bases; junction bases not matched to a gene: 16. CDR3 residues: CASSNRLAGVPGLEQYF. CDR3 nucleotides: TGCGCCAGCAGTAATAGACTAGCGGGCGTCCCCGGCCTCGAGCAGTACTTC.

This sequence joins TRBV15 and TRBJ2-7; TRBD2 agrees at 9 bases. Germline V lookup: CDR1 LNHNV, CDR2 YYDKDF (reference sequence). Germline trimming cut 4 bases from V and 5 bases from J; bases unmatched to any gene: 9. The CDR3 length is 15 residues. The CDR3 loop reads CATSTESGRFDEQYF. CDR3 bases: TGTGCCACCAGCACCGAGAGCGGGAGGTTCGACGAGCAGTACTTC.

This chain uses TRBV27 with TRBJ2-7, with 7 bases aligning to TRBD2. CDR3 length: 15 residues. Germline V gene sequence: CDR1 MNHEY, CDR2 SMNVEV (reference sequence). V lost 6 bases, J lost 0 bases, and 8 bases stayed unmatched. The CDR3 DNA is TGTGCCAGCAGCCCAAGCGGGGCGAGCTCCTACGAGCAGTACTTC. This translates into CASSPSGASSYEQYF.

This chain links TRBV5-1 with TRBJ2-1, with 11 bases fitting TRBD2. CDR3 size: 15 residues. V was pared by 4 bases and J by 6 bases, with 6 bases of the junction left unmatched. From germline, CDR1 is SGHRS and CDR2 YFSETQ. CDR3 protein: CASSRLAGGGNEQFF. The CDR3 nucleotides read TGCGCCAGCAGCCGCCTAGCGGGAGGCGGCAATGAGCAGTTCTTC.